Presented here are 29 T cell receptor beta chains from one specimen sequenced in a study of blood T cells in healthy people across ages. Through a sample-barcoded 5' primer and a J-beta primer mix, a second PCR was run for roughly 6 to 12 cycles. TCRdb re-called the 5' RACE reads with MiXCR, one entry per CDR3 protein. The sample contains over a million distinct CDR3 sequences, roughly 45% of which appear only once. The sequenced sample was blood. The receptor set was obtained from a woman between 18 and 29 years old in good health.

This clonotype was seen a few times. V usage is TRBV5-6 and J usage is TRBJ1-2, with 8 bases that match TRBD1. Looked up from germline, CDR1 is SGHDT and CDR2 is YYEEEE. The CDR3 is 16 amino acids. Trimming removed 3 bases from V and 5 bases from J; junction bases left unmatched: 12. The CDR3 region is CASSSDPKDRVYGYTF. CDR3 nucleotides: TGTGCCAGCAGCTCCGACCCCAAGGACAGGGTTTATGGCTACACCTTC. Filled out from reference TRBV5-6 and TRBJ1-2, the complete variable domain reads DAGVTQSPTHLIKTRGQQVTLRCSPKSGHDTVSWYQQALGQGPQFIFQYYEEEERQRGNFPDRFSGHQFPNYSSELNVNALLLGDSALYLCASSSDPKDRVYGYTFGSGTRLTVV.

This clonotype was counted a few times. The rearrangement joins TRBV6-1 to TRBJ1-4; D perhaps matches TRBD1 (5 bases). Germline CDR1 MNHNS, CDR2 SASEGT. The V end lost 7 bases, the J end lost 7 bases, and 19 bases lay between the germline ends. The CDR3 is 15 residues long. The CDR3 sequence is CASIHSGGGSEKLFF. The CDR3 bases are TGTGCCAGCATCCACTCGGGGGGTGGCAGTGAAAAACTGTTTTTT.

Ten or more counts support this clonotype. The chain has TRBV5-5 and TRBJ2-3; D perhaps matches TRBD1 (6 bases). V was trimmed by 5 bases and J by 2 bases, leaving 12 bases between them. The CDR3 runs 14 residues. Germline V CDR1 and CDR2: SGHKS, YYEKEE (reference sequence). CDR3 region: CASSLRTDTDTQYF. The CDR3 DNA reads TGTGCCAGCAGTTTACGGACAGACACAGATACGCAGTATTTT. Full variable domain (rest looked up from reference TRBV5-5 and TRBJ2-3): DAGVTQSPTHLIKTRGQQVTLRCSPISGHKSVSWYQQVLGQGPQFIFQYYEKEERGRGNFPDRFSARQFPNYSSELNVNALLLGDSALYLCASSLRTDTDTQYFGPGTRLTVL.

The J gene is TRBJ2-3, the V gene TRBV5-1; 16 bases map to TRBD2. Germline V gives CDR1 SGHRS, CDR2 YFSETQ. The CDR3 consists of 19 residues. Unmatched junction bases numbered 6, after V lost 0 bases and J lost 2 bases. The CDR3 reads CASSLVGTSGGVLTDTQYF. The CDR3 DNA sequence: TGCGCCAGCAGCTTGGTTGGGACTAGCGGGGGGGTTCTCACAGATACGCAGTATTTT.

The chain couples TRBV12-3 or TRBV12-4 to TRBJ1-5; D perhaps matches TRBD1 (5 bases). This CDR3 comprises 15 residues. V lost 4 bases and J 5 bases, leaving 15 bases between the germline ends. For the CDR3, the DNA is TGTGCCAGCAGTTCACGGGACCCCCGATATCAGCCCCAGCATTTT. It encodes CASSSRDPRYQPQHF.

This clonotype was picked up many times. This sequence joins TRBV4-2 and TRBJ1-2, with D possibly TRBD1 on 5 matching bases. The germline CDR1 and CDR2 sequences are LGHNA and YNFKEQ. The CDR3 spans 12 residues. Trimming pared 4 bases from V and 5 bases from J, leaving 8 bases between. The CDR3, as DNA: TGTGCCAGCAGCCGGGACGGTTATGGCTACACCTTC. Residues: CASSRDGYGYTF.

This clonotype was recorded a few times. Since a much larger clone is just one base distant, this may be a read error. V usage is TRBV6-5 and J usage is TRBJ2-4; D is unclear. Germline values: CDR1 MNHEY, CDR2 SVGAGI. This CDR3 region has 14 residues. V was pared by 8 bases and J by 0 bases, with 11 bases between. Written as DNA, the CDR3 is TGTGCCAGCGGCTCGGGCCTAGCCAAAAACATTCAGTACTTC. Residues: CASGSGLAKNIQYF.

With regard to this clonotype: Because the CDR3 is missing its conserved closing phenylalanine or tryptophan, this is likely a read error. The chain carries TRBV13 and TRBJ2-1; D may be TRBD2 (6 bases). This CDR3 is built from 16 residues. Per the germline V gene, CDR1 is PRHDT and CDR2 is FYEKMQ (reference sequence). The V and J ends lost 4 bases and 3 bases respectively, with 16 bases between them. The CDR3 nucleotides are TGTGCCAGCAGCTCCTTGGGGCGGGGTAGCTACAATGAGCAGTTCTTA. This gives the protein CASSSLGRGSYNEQFL.

V usage is TRBV6-5 and J usage is TRBJ1-2; D gene unclear. The CDR3 runs to 16 residues. CDR1 and CDR2 from the germline V gene are MNHEY and SVGAGI. V was shortened by 6 bases and J by 6 bases, with 23 bases between the two germline ends. The CDR3 sequence is CASSLLLGGNGDGYTF. The DNA for the CDR3 is TGTGCCAGCAGCCTACTCTTGGGCGGGAATGGGGATGGCTACACCTTC.

The rearrangement links TRBV15 to TRBJ1-1, with a tentative D call TRBD1 (6 bases). The CDR3 spans 17 residues. The germline V and J ends were trimmed by 1 base and 3 bases, with 18 bases remaining between them. The germline V gene has CDR1 LNHNV and CDR2 YYDKDF (reference sequence). This CDR3 is CATSRGVVGAADTEAFF. The CDR3 DNA reads as TGTGCCACCAGCAGAGGGGTTGTGGGGGCGGCGGACACTGAAGCTTTCTTT.

On this clonotype: No DNA is shown, since the ends of the CDR3 on it are uncertain; the CDR3 is the one TCRdb lists. This chain uses TRBV20-1 with TRBJ1-5; the D call TRBD1 from the table was never checked on the DNA. The germline V gene has CDR1 DFQATT and CDR2 SNEGSKA (reference sequence). The CDR3 sequence runs 19 residues, both termini included. CDR3 region: CSARDSGQGRGLSNQPQHF.

V is TRBV20-1 and J is TRBJ2-3; 8 positions match TRBD2. V lost 6 bases to trimming and J lost 0 bases; unmatched junction nucleotides: 11. Germline CDR1 DFQATT, CDR2 SNEGSKA (reference sequence). This CDR3 is 16 amino acids long. The CDR3 loop is CSAAHIAGLSTDTQYF. As DNA, the CDR3 is TGCAGTGCAGCCCATATAGCGGGGCTCAGCACAGATACGCAGTATTTT.

The chain combines TRBV6-5 with TRBJ1-1; D is unresolved. Germline CDR1 reads MNHEY; CDR2 reads SVGAGI. The CDR3 consists of 16 residues. Trimming left V 1 base short and J 0 bases short, with 12 bases between. The CDR3: CASSYWARTLNTEAFF. CDR3 DNA: TGTGCCAGCAGTTACTGGGCCCGTACGTTGAACACTGAAGCTTTCTTT.

About this clonotype: Mismatch with germline at one junction end may stem from a read error. The rearrangement uses TRBV20-1 and TRBJ2-7, with D maybe TRBD2 (6 bases). CDR1 is DFQATT, CDR2 SNEGSKA, per germline (reference sequence). CDR3 length: 12 amino acids. DNA for the CDR3: TGCAGTACTAGAGTCGGGGGCTACGAGCAGTACTTC. This sequence encodes CSTRVGGYEQYF.

This clonotype showed up just a few times. A much larger clone differs by one base, so this may be a read error. V usage is TRBV11-2 and J usage is TRBJ2-5, with a tentative D call TRBD2 (5 bases). Per germline, CDR1 SGHAT and CDR2 FQNNGV. The CDR3 extends over 13 amino acids. V was pared by 9 bases and J by 11 bases, with 22 bases between. Here the CDR3 reads CASELGSSNEQYF. CDR3 sequence (DNA): TGTGCCAGTGAACTAGGGAGTTCAAATGAGCAGTACTTC.

This clonotype has a single count. A junction boundary mismatches the germline segment, possibly from a read error. The rearrangement links TRBV12-5 to TRBJ2-1, with 9 bases aligning to TRBD2. The germline CDR1 and CDR2 sequences are LGHNT and FRNRAP. The CDR3 runs 14 residues. CDR3 sequence reads: CASVRTSEWNERFF. CDR3 nucleotides: TGTGCTAGTGTCCGGACTAGCGAGTGGAATGAGCGGTTCTTC.

This chain uses TRBV6-1 with TRBJ2-1, with TRBD2 matching 8 bases. CDR1 is MNHNS and CDR2 is SASEGT in the germline V gene. V shed 7 bases, J shed 7 bases, and the junction held 9 bases outside the gene matches. The length of the CDR3 is 14 residues. The CDR3 DNA follows: TGTGCCAGCATCCCAGCGGGAGTCAGGAATGAGCAGTTCTTC. Amino acids: CASIPAGVRNEQFF.

The chain couples TRBV28 to TRBJ1-2; D is perhaps TRBD1 (6 bases). Trimming took off 3 bases at V and 8 bases at J, with 16 bases between the two ends. This CDR3 contains 14 residues. Germline CDR1 MDHEN, CDR2 SYDVKM. The DNA of the CDR3 is TGTGCCAGCAGTTTCGAACAGGGCCGACAAGGCTACACCTTC. Amino acids: CASSFEQGRQGYTF.

This clonotype was seen only a few times. The chain has TRBV7-2 and TRBJ2-3; the D is unclear. This CDR3 is built from 15 residues. V gave up 5 bases and J gave up 1 base, with 13 bases separating them. Germline lookup yields CDR1 SGHTA and CDR2 FQGNSA. CDR3 nucleotide sequence: TGTGCCAGCAGCCTACCGGGTAGTGGCACAGATACGCAGTATTTT. Protein: CASSLPGSGTDTQYF.

This clonotype showed up many times. This chain connects TRBV12-3 or TRBV12-4 to TRBJ2-1; 11 positions agree with TRBD2. J lost 10 bases, V lost 6 bases, and 8 bases had no gene match. This CDR3 comprises 14 residues. CDR3 nucleotide sequence: TGTGCCAGCAGACGATCTAGCGGGGGGCCGGAGCAGTTCTTC. Protein: CASRRSSGGPEQFF.

The chain has TRBV20-1 and TRBJ2-6, with D maybe TRBD1 (5 bases). Germline V gives CDR1 DFQATT, CDR2 SNEGSKA (reference sequence). V shed 3 bases and J shed 6 bases, with 15 bases lying between them. This CDR3 is built from 15 residues. Here the CDR3 reads CSASRTGSLANVLTF. The CDR3 DNA reads as TGCAGTGCTAGTCGAACAGGATCTTTGGCCAACGTCCTGACTTTC.

This chain uses TRBV7-9 with TRBJ2-7; D not resolved. The germline V and J ends were trimmed by 6 bases and 0 bases, with 12 bases remaining between them. Germline V CDR1 and CDR2: SEHNR, FQNEAQ (reference sequence). CDR3 length equals 14 residues. The chain's CDR3 is CASSTTWSSYEQYF. The DNA of the CDR3 is TGTGCCAGCAGTACAACCTGGAGCTCCTACGAGCAGTACTTC.

This rearrangement joins TRBV29-1 to TRBJ1-1; the match to TRBD1 covers 9 bases. Trimming at V came to 6 bases and at J to 7 bases, leaving 15 bases not matched to a gene. This CDR3 is built from 15 residues. Germline lookup yields CDR1 SQVTM and CDR2 ANQGSEA. The CDR3 sequence is CSVAISGTGYVEAFF. CDR3 DNA: TGCAGCGTCGCCATATCCGGGACAGGGTACGTTGAAGCTTTCTTT.

V is TRBV5-1 and J is TRBJ1-2; the match to TRBD1 covers 10 bases. With V trimmed by 0 bases and J by 8 bases, 10 bases remained unmatched. Germline V gene sequence: CDR1 SGHRS, CDR2 YFSETQ. The CDR3 spans 16 residues. The CDR3, as DNA: TGCGCCAGCAGCTTGGCTCTAACCGGGACAGGGGTCGGCTACACCTTC. Its protein product is CASSLALTGTGVGYTF.

This clonotype was seen only a few times. The CDR3 protein is CASSYRAGTDTQYF. The CDR3 DNA reads TGTGCCAGCAGTTACAGGGCCGGGACAGATACGCAGTATTTT. V gene TRBV6-2 or TRBV6-3 combines with J gene TRBJ2-3; no definite D call. CDR3 length: 14 residues. Looked up from germline, CDR1 is MNHEY and CDR2 is SVGEGT. V was pared by 2 bases and J by 3 bases, with 9 bases between.

The chain has TRBV6-5 and TRBJ2-7; perhaps TRBD2 as D (6 bases). V was shortened by 7 bases and J by 7 bases, with 17 bases between the two germline ends. CDR1 and CDR2 from the germline V gene are MNHEY and SVGAGI. The CDR3 consists of 13 residues. The chain's CDR3 is CASTEGRSNEQYF. The CDR3, as DNA: TGTGCCAGCACGGAGGGGCGTTCGAATGAGCAGTACTTC.

The V gene is TRBV2, the J gene TRBJ2-7, with TRBD2 matching 9 bases. V trimming: 3 bases; J trimming: 9 bases; junction bases outside the gene matches: 15. Germline CDR1 SNHLY, CDR2 FYNNEI. The CDR3 totals 16 residues. CDR3 protein: CASSDTTGGRVHGQYF. In DNA form, the CDR3 reads TGTGCCAGCAGTGACACAACTGGCGGGAGGGTCCACGGGCAGTACTTC.

The V call is TRBV6-1, the J call TRBJ1-4, with TRBD1 identical over 10 bases. The CDR3 runs 15 residues. CDR1 is MNHNS and CDR2 is SASEGT in the germline V gene. With 6 bases clipped from V and 7 bases from J, the junction kept 8 bases outside the gene matches. The DNA for the CDR3 is TGTGCCAGCAGCCCAGTGGGACAGGGGAGTGAAAAACTGTTTTTT. Protein product: CASSPVGQGSEKLFF.

This clonotype was seen more than once but under ten times. The chain's CDR3 is CASSLDRGQSYEQYF. CDR3 sequence (DNA): TGTGCCAGCAGCCTCGACAGGGGCCAATCCTACGAGCAGTACTTC. The chain couples TRBV3-1 to TRBJ2-7; the match to TRBD1 covers 8 bases. The CDR3 runs 15 residues. The germline V gene has CDR1 LGHDT and CDR2 YNNKEL (reference sequence). V lost 4 bases, J lost 1 base, and 6 bases stayed unmatched.